The sequence of this TCR beta chain was determined in a study of OX40 agonist ivuxolimab in advanced cancers. Study as a whole: Treatment received earlier with anti-PD-1, anti-PD-L1 or anti-CTLA-4 agents was allowed, and 40% had some. The study's findings and limits: Nonresponders, in some cases, also had low normalized T-cell clonal expansion.

Details on this clone: Its specificity is unknown.

Looked up from germline, CDR1 is SGHRS and CDR2 is YFSETQ. CDR3 length: 16 residues. Trimming removed 7 bases at V and 6 bases at J, with 25 bases between. The data were produced by immunoSEQ multiplex PCR, yet TCRdb's version contains in-frame clones alone and is incomplete. The sample carries about 83,000 clones, about 88% recorded once. Sequencing used CD4+ or CD8+ T cells sorted from blood, obtained in a trial of the OX40 agonist ivuxolimab. V gene TRBV5-1 combines with J gene TRBJ2-5; D ambiguous. The clonotype comes from an adult with an advanced solid tumor such as melanoma, head and neck, liver or kidney cancer. The CDR3 DNA sequence: TGCGCCAGCGGATCCCGCGCCGGCAGGCTGGCGAAGACCCAGTACTTC. It translates to CASGSRAGRLAKTQYF.